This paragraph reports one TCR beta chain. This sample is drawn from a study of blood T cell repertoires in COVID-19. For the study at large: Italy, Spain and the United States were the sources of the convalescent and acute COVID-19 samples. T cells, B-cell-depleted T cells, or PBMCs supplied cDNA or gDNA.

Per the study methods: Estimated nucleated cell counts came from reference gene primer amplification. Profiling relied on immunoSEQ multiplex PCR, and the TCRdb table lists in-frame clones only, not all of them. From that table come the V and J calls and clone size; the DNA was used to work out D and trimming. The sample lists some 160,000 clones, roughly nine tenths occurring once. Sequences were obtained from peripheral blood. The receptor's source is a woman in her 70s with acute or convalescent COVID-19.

In DNA form, the CDR3 reads TGTGCCAGCAGCCCCCGCCCCCCAGGGGCAGAAGCTTTCTTT. This sequence encodes CASSPRPPGAEAFF. The chain carries TRBV7-2 and TRBJ1-1; perhaps TRBD1 as D (6 bases). The V end lost 5 bases, the J end lost 8 bases, and 18 bases lay between the germline ends. The CDR3 consists of 14 residues. Germline V gene lookup returns CDR1 SGHTA and CDR2 FQGNSA.